This T cell receptor beta chain derives from a study of T-cell reconstitution after alpha-beta-depleted transplantation in children. CDR3 length: 10 residues. The germline V gene encodes CDR1 GTSNPN and CDR2 SVGIG (reference sequence). Trimming removed 1 base from V and 9 bases from J, with 7 bases in between. Notes on the study in general: Newly generated T cells supplied most T-cell counts and diversity one year post-transplant. At around two months after transplant, the alpha-beta T cells were reportedly derived from several hundred expanded clones that came from non-depleted graft cells.

Worth noting for this clonotype: What it recognizes is unknown.

Unique molecular identifiers were incorporated during preparation of the TCRbeta library. TCRdb independently ran MiXCR on the PCR reads; one entry per CDR3 protein. The sample contains some 600,000 distinct CDR3 sequences, approximately 12% of which appear only once. This TCR was sampled from a male patient aged 5 to 17 who had a stem cell transplant for acute myeloid leukemia, so the T cells may come from the graft donor. The rearrangement uses TRBV30 and TRBJ2-7, with D unresolved. The sequences come from PBMCs, mostly from graft donor cells, collected 360 days after TCRalphabeta/CD19-depleted stem cell transplant. CDR3 bases: TGTGCCTGGAGTGGCCTGGGGCAGTACTTC. This translates into CAWSGLGQYF.